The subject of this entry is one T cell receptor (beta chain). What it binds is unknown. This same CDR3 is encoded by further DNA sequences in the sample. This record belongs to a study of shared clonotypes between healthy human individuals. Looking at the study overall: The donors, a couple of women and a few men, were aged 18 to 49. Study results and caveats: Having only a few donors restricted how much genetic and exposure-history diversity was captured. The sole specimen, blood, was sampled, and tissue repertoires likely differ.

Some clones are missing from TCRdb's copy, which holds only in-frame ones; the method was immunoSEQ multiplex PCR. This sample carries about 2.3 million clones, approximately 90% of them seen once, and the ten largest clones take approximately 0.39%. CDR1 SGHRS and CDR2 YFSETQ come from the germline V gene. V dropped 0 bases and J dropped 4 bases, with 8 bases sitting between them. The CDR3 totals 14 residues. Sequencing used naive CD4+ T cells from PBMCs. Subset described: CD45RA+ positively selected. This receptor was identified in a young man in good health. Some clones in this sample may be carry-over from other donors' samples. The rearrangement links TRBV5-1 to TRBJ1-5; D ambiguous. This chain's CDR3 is CASSLEGGNQPQHF. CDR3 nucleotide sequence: TGCGCCAGCAGCTTGGAGGGAGGAAATCAGCCCCAGCATTTT.